These 14 T cell receptor beta chains were sequenced from one sample in a study of response to subunit inactivated influenza vaccine. TCRdb re-derived calls from the RT-PCR reads in MiXCR, one entry per CDR3 protein. The repertoire holds about 160,000 distinct CDR3 sequences, with 9.5% to 12% as singletons. This specimen consisted of CD8+ T cells sorted from PBMCs, obtained roughly 24 months after vaccination. These TCRs come from a man in his fifties or sixties who received an inactivated influenza vaccine.

CDR3 in amino acids: CASSPRLAERQETQYF. The CDR3 nucleotides are TGTGCCAGCAGTCCCCGACTAGCGGAGCGACAAGAGACCCAGTACTTC. The chain joins TRBV5-4 to TRBJ2-5, with 9 bases matching TRBD2. The ends lost 5 bases at V and 2 bases at J; junction bases unmatched: 10. Germline V gives CDR1 SGHNT, CDR2 YYREEE (reference sequence). The CDR3 runs 16 residues.

The rearrangement uses TRBV12-3 or TRBV12-4 and TRBJ2-7; TRBD1 agrees at 7 bases. The CDR3 runs 14 residues. V gave up 2 bases and J gave up 6 bases; unmatched junction bases: 7. CDR3 amino acids: CASSLMGQLSEQYF. The CDR3 DNA follows: TGTGCCAGCAGTTTAATGGGACAGCTGTCCGAGCAGTACTTC.

This clonotype has more than one count but fewer than ten. The chain has TRBV27 and TRBJ2-5, with D possibly being TRBD1 (5 bases). Germline loops: CDR1 MNHEY, CDR2 SMNVEV (reference sequence). The CDR3 spans 14 residues. The V end lost 5 bases, the J end lost 2 bases, and 12 bases lay between the germline ends. CDR3 DNA sequence: TGTGCCAGCAGTAGAGACGACAGTCAAGAGACCCAGTACTTC. Amino acids: CASSRDDSQETQYF.

J is TRBJ2-7 and V is TRBV6-2 or TRBV6-3; D is tentatively TRBD1 or TRBD2 (5 bases each). The CDR3 sequence is 13 residues long. The germline V gene has CDR1 MNHEY and CDR2 SVGEGT. Trimming left V 4 bases short and J 6 bases short, with 13 bases between. DNA for the CDR3: TGTGCCAGCAGTTTTGGGACCCACGGCGAGCAGTACTTC. This sequence encodes CASSFGTHGEQYF.

This clonotype came up many times. The chain recombines TRBV6-1 with TRBJ2-1; 9 bases fit TRBD1. V was clipped by 6 bases and J by 3 bases; unmatched bases: 6. Germline lookup yields CDR1 MNHNS and CDR2 SASEGT. This CDR3 has 15 amino acids. The CDR3 reads CASSDGTGFYNEQFF. The CDR3 DNA follows: TGTGCCAGCAGCGACGGGACAGGGTTCTACAATGAGCAGTTCTTC.

J is TRBJ2-1 and V is TRBV12-3 or TRBV12-4; 8 nucleotides agree with TRBD2. V shed 3 bases, J shed 7 bases, and the junction held 5 bases outside the gene matches. The CDR3 has 14 residues. The CDR3 protein is CASSFAGGQNEQFF. In DNA form, the CDR3 reads TGTGCCAGCAGTTTTGCGGGGGGCCAAAATGAGCAGTTCTTC.

This clonotype was recorded a few times. The chain recombines TRBV6-1 with TRBJ2-2; a possible D gene is TRBD1 (6 bases). Germline lookup yields CDR1 MNHNS and CDR2 SASEGT. The CDR3 loop spans 13 amino acids. V lost 8 bases and J 7 bases, leaving 14 bases between the germline ends. The CDR3 spells CASVGALGGELFF. In nucleotides, the CDR3 is TGTGCCAGCGTGGGGGCCCTCGGCGGGGAGCTGTTTTTT.

The V gene is TRBV29-1, the J gene TRBJ1-1; D might be TRBD1 (5 bases). This CDR3 is 15 amino acids long. From germline, CDR1 is SQVTM and CDR2 ANQGSEA. The V end was cut by 2 bases, the J end by 3 bases, with 16 bases between. The CDR3 region is CSVESPGVGDTEAFF. In DNA, the CDR3 is TGCAGCGTTGAATCTCCGGGAGTGGGGGACACTGAAGCTTTCTTT.

This sequence joins TRBV12-3 or TRBV12-4 and TRBJ1-2; the D gene is possibly TRBD1 (5 bases). V was pared by 6 bases and J by 6 bases, with 14 bases between. The CDR3 has 13 amino acids. CDR3 sequence: CASSTGQNDGYTF. Written as DNA, the CDR3 is TGTGCCAGCAGCACGGGGCAGAATGATGGCTACACCTTC.

This clonotype showed up just a few times. The J gene is TRBJ2-3, the V gene TRBV3-1, with D hard to call. The germline gives CDR1 LGHDT, CDR2 YNNKEL (reference sequence). Deletions cut 0 bases from V and 6 bases from J, with 10 bases between. The CDR3 loop spans 14 amino acids. The CDR3 reads CASSQDDPVDTQYF. For the CDR3, the DNA is TGTGCCAGCAGCCAAGATGACCCGGTGGATACGCAGTATTTT.

Ten or more counts support this clonotype. This chain uses TRBV7-9 with TRBJ2-1, with TRBD1 matching 10 bases. V was clipped by 5 bases and J by 5 bases; unmatched bases: 6. Germline loops: CDR1 SEHNR, CDR2 FQNEAQ (reference sequence). The CDR3 consists of 15 residues. The CDR3 region has the DNA TGTGCCAGCAGCACTTGGACAGGGGGGGACAATGAGCAGTTCTTC. As protein: CASSTWTGGDNEQFF. Variable domain in full (rest from reference TRBV7-9 and TRBJ2-1): DTGVSQNPRHKITKRGQNVTFRCDPISEHNRLYWYRQTLGQGPEFLTYFQNEAQLEKSRLLSDRFSAERPKGSFSTLEIQRTEQGDSAMYLCASSTWTGGDNEQFFGPGTRLTVL.

This clonotype was detected only once. V gene TRBV7-8 combines with J gene TRBJ1-1, with D unresolved. The CDR3 sequence is 13 residues long. V lost 1 base, J lost 8 bases, and 11 bases lay in between. Germline V gene data show CDR1 as SGHVS and CDR2 as FQNEAQ. The CDR3 region has the DNA TGTGCCAGCAGCTTAGATGGCTGGTCAGAAGCTTTCTTT. Its protein product is CASSLDGWSEAFF.

V and J are TRBV29-1 and TRBJ2-2, with 12 bases fitting TRBD2. The germline V gene has CDR1 SQVTM and CDR2 ANQGSEA. The trim removed 5 bases at V and 6 bases at J, leaving 1 base unmatched. This CDR3 has 13 amino acids. Written as DNA, the CDR3 is TGCAGCGTTCTAGCGGGGGGGCCCGGGGAGCTGTTTTTT. This codes for CSVLAGGPGELFF.

The genes are TRBV27 and TRBJ2-7; D uncertain. This CDR3 spans 14 amino acids. From germline, CDR1 is MNHEY and CDR2 SMNVEV (reference sequence). Trimming pared 3 bases from V and 6 bases from J, leaving 15 bases between. The CDR3 spells CASSLGRDIGEQYF. For the CDR3, the DNA is TGTGCCAGCAGTTTGGGCCGAGACATCGGCGAGCAGTACTTC.